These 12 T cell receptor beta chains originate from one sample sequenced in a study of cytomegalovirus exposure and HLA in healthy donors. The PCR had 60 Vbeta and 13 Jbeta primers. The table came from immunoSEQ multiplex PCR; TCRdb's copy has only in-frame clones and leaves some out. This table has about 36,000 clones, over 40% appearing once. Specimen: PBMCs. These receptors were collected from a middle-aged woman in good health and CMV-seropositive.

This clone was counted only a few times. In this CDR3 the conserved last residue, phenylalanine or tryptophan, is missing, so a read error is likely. CDR3 bases: TGTGCCAGCAGCTACGGGGGTTCAGGCTATGGCTACACCGTC. It is translated as CASSYGGSGYGYTV. This chain connects TRBV7-9 to TRBJ1-2, with D possibly being TRBD1 (5 bases). CDR1 and CDR2 (germline): SEHNR, FQNEAQ (reference sequence). The CDR3 is 14 amino acids. V lost 4 bases, J lost 4 bases, and 13 bases lay in between.

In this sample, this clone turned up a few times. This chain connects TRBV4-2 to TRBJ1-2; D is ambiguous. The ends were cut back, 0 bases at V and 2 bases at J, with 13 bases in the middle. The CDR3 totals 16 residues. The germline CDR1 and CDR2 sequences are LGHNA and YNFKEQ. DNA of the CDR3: TGTGCCAGCAGCCAAGATCGGATAACAGAGAACTATGGCTACACCTTC. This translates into CASSQDRITENYGYTF.

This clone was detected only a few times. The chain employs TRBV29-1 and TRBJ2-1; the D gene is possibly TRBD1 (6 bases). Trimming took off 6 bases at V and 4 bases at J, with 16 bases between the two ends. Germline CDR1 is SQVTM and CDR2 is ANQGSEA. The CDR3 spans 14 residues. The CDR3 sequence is CSVLPQDSYNEQFF. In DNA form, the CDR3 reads TGCAGCGTCCTACCTCAGGACAGTTACAATGAGCAGTTCTTC.

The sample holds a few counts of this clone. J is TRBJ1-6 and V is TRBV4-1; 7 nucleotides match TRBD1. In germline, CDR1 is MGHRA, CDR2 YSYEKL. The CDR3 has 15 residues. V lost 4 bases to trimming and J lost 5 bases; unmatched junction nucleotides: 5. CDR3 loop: CASSPRDRDNSPLHF. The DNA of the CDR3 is TGCGCCAGCAGCCCCCGGGACAGAGATAATTCACCCCTCCACTTT.

The CDR3 DNA reads TGTGCCAGCAGTGATTCCAGGGACACTGAAGCTTTCTTT. This encodes CASSDSRDTEAFF. This chain connects TRBV2 to TRBJ1-1; a possible D gene is TRBD1 (5 bases). This CDR3 is 13 amino acids long. V was shortened by 3 bases and J by 3 bases, with 8 bases between the two germline ends. CDR1 SNHLY and CDR2 FYNNEI come from the germline V gene.

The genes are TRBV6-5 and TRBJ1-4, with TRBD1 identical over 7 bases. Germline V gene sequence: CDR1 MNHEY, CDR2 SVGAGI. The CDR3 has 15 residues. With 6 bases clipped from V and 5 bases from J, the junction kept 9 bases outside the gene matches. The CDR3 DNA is TGTGCCAGCAGGCCCCCGGGACAGCTAAATGAAAAACTGTTTTTT. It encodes CASRPPGQLNEKLFF.

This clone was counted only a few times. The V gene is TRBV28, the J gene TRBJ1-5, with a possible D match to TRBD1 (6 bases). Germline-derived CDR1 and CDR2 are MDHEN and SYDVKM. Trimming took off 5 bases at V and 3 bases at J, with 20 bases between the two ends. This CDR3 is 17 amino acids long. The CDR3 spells CASSAIQGPMDNQPQHF. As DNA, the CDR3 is TGTGCCAGCAGTGCGATACAGGGCCCTATGGACAATCAGCCCCAGCATTTT.

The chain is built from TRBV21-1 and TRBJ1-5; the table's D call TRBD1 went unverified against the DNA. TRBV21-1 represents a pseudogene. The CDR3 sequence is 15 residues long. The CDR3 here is CASRYRGQGEQPQHF. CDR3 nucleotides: TGTGCCAGCAGGTACAGGGGGCAGGGTGAACAGCCCCAGCATTTT.

CDR3 nucleotides: TGTGCCATCAGTGAGTCGTTTCGGGATGTTGGCTATGGCTACACCTTC. Its protein product is CAISESFRDVGYGYTF. This chain uses TRBV10-3 with TRBJ1-2, with no clear D. From germline, CDR1 is ENHRY and CDR2 SYGVKD. Trimming took off 0 bases at V and 4 bases at J, with 15 bases between the two ends. The CDR3 sequence is 16 residues long.

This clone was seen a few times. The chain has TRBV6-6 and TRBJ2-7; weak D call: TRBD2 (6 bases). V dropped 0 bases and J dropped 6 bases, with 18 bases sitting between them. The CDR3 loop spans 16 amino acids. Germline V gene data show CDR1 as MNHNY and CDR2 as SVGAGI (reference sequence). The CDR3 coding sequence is TGTGCCAGCAGTTACTCGGAGGGGACGGCCGGAATCGAGCAGTACTTC. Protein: CASSYSEGTAGIEQYF.

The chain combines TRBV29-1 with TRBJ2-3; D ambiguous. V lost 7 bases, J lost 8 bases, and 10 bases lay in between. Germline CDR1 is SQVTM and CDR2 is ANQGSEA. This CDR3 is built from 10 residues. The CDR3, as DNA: TGCAGCGGCGGAGTGGGTACGCAGTATTTT. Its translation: CSGGVGTQYF.

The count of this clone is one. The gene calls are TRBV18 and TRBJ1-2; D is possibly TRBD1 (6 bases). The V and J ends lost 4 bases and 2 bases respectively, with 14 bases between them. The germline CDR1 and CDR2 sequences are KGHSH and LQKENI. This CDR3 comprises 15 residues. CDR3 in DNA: TGTGCCAGCTCACAACAGGACAGACCCAACTATGGCTACACCTTC. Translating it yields CASSQQDRPNYGYTF.